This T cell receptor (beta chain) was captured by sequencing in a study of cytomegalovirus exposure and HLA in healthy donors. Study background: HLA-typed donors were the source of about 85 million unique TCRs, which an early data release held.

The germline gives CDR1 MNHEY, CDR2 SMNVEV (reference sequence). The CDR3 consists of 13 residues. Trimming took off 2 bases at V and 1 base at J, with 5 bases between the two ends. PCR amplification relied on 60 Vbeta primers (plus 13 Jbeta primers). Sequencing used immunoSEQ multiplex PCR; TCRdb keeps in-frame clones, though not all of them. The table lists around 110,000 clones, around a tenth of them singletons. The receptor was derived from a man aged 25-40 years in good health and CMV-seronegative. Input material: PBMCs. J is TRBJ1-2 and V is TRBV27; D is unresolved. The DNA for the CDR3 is TGTGCCAGCAGTTTACAAAATAACTATGGCTACACCTTC. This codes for CASSLQNNYGYTF.